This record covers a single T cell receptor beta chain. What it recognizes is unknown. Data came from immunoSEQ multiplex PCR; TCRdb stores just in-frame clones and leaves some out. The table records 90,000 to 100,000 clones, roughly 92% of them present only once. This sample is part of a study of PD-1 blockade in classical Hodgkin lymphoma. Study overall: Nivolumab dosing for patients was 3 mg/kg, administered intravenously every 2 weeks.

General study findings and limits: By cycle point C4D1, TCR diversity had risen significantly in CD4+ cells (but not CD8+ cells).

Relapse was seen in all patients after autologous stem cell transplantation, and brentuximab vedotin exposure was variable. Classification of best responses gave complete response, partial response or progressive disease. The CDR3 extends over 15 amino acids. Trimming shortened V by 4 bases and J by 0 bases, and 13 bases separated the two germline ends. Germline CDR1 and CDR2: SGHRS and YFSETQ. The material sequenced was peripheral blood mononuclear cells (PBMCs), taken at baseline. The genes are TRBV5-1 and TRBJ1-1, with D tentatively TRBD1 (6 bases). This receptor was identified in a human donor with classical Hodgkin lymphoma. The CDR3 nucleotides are TGCGCCAGCAGCCGGACAGACCCGTTGAACACTGAAGCTTTCTTT. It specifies CASSRTDPLNTEAFF.